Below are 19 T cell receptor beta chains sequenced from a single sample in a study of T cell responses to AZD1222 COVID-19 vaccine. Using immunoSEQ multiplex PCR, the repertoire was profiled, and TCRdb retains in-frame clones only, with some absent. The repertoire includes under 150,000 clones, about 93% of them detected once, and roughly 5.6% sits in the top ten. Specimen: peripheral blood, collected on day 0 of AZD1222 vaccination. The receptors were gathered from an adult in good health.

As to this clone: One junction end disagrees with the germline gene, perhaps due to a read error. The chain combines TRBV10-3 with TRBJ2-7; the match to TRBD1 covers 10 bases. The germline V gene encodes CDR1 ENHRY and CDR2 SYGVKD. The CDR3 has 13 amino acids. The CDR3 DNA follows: TGTGCCATCAGTGAGTCGAACGCCGGGACAGGGGACTTC. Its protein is CAISESNAGTGDF.

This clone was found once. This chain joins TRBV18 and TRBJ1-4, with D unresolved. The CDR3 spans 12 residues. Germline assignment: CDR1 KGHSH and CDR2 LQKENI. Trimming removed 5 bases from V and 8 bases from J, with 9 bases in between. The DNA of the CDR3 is TGTGCCAGCTCATTAGCAGGCGAAAAACTGTTTTTT. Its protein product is CASSLAGEKLFF.

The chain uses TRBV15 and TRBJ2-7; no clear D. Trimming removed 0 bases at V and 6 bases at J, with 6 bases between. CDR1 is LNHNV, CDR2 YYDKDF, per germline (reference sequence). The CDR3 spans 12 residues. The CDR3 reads CATSREGIEQYF. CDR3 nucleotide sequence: TGTGCCACCAGCAGAGAAGGGATCGAGCAGTACTTC. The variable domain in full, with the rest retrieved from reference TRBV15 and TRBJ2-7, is DAMVIQNPRYQVTQFGKPVTLSCSQTLNHNVMYWYQQKSSQAPKLLFHYYDKDFNNEADTPDNFQSRRPNTSFCFLDIRSPGLGDTAMYLCATSREGIEQYFGPGTRLTVT.

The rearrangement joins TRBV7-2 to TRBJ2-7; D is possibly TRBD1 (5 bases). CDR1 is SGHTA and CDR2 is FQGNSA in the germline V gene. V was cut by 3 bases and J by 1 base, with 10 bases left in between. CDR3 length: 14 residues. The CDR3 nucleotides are TGTGCCAGCAGCTTTGGGGCTGGTTCCTACGAGCAGTACTTC. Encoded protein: CASSFGAGSYEQYF.

CDR3: CASRHTGLAGDEQYF. The CDR3 nucleotides are TGTGCCAGTAGACATACGGGACTAGCGGGAGACGAGCAGTACTTC. The genes are TRBV19 and TRBJ2-7; 14 positions agree with TRBD2. The V and J ends lost 6 bases and 5 bases, in that order; junction bases with no gene match: 6. Germline values: CDR1 LNHDA, CDR2 SQIVND (reference sequence). The CDR3 length is 15 residues.

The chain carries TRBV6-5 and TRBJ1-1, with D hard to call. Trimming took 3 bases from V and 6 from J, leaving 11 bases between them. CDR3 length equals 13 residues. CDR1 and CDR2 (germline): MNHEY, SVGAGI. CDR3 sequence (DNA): TGTGCCAGCAGTTATGGGGTAGGCGCTGAAGCTTTCTTT. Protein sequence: CASSYGVGAEAFF.

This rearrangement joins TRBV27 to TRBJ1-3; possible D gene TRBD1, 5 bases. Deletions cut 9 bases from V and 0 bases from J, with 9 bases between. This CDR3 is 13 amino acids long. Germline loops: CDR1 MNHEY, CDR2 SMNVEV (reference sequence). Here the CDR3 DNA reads TGTGCCAGTTCGGGGGGCTCTGGAAACACCATATATTTT. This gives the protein CASSGGSGNTIYF.

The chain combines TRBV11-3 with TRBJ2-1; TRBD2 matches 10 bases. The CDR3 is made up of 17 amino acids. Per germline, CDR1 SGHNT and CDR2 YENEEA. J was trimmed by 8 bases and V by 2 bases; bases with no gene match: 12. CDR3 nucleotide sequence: TGTGCCAGCAGCTTAACGGGGTCTAGCGGGAGTTGGGATGAGCAGTTCTTC. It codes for CASSLTGSSGSWDEQFF.

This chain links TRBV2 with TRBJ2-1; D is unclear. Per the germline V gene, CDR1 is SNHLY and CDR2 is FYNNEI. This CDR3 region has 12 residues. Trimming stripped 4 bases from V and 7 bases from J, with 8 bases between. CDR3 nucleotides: TGTGCCAGCAGTGCTGCGTTAAATGAGCAGTTCTTC. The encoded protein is CASSAALNEQFF.

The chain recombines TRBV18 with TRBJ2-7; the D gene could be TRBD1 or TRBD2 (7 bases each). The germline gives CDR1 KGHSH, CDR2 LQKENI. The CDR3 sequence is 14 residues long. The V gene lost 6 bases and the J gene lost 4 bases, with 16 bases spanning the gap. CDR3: CASSAGGAQYEQYF. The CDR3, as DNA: TGTGCCAGCTCGGCAGGGGGGGCGCAGTACGAGCAGTACTTC. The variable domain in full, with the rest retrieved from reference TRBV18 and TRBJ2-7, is NAGVMQNPRHLVRRRGQEARLRCSPMKGHSHVYWYRQLPEEGLKFMVYLQKENIIDESGMPKERFSAEFPKEGPSILRIQQVVRGDSAAYFCASSAGGAQYEQYFGPGTRLTVT.

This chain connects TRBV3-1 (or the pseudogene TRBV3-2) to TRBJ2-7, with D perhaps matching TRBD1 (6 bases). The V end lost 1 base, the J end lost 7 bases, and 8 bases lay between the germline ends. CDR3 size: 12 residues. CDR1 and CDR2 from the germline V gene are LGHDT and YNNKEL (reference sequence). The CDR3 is CASSQAGEEQYF. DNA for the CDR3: TGTGCCAGCAGCCAAGCAGGGGAAGAGCAGTACTTC.

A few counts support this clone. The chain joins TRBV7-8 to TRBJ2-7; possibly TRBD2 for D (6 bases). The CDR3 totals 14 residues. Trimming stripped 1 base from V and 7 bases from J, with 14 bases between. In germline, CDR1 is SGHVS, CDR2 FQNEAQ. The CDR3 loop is CASSLGKMEGEQYF. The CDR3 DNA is TGTGCCAGCAGCTTAGGGAAAATGGAGGGGGAGCAGTACTTC.

The CDR3 bases are TGTGCCTGGACGTTGGGGACAGCGAACACTGAAGCTTTCTTT. Its translation is CAWTLGTANTEAFF. V usage is TRBV30 and J usage is TRBJ1-1, with 7 nucleotides matching TRBD1. V shed 4 bases and J 1 base; nucleotides not matched to a gene: 6. CDR3 length: 14 amino acids. Germline V gene sequence: CDR1 GTSNPN, CDR2 SVGIG (reference sequence).

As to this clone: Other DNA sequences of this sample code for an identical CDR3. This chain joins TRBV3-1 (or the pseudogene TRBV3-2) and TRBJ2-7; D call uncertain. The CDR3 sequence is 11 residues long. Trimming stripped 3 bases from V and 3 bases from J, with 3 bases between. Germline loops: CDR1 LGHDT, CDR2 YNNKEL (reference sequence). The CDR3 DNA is TGTGCCAGCAGCCAGAACTACGAGCAGTACTTC. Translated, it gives CASSQNYEQYF.

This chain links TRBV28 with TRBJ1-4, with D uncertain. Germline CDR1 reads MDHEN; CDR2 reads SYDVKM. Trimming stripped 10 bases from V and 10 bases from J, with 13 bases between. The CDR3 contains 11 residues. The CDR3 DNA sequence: TGTGCCACCTACGGTCTAGGAAAACTGTTTTTT. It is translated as CATYGLGKLFF.

The CDR3 DNA follows: TGTGCCAGCAGCCTTACAGGGGATGGAAACACCATATATTTT. This encodes CASSLTGDGNTIYF. The chain is built from TRBV7-9 and TRBJ1-3, with 7 nucleotides matching TRBD1. The CDR3 is made up of 14 amino acids. Germline-derived CDR1 and CDR2 are SEHNR and FQNEAQ (reference sequence). J gave up 3 bases and V 5 bases, and 4 bases lay outside the gene matches.

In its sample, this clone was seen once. The DNA of the CDR3 is TGCGCCAGCAGCCAATACAGGGTTAGTAGGGGCACTGAAGCTTTCTTT. This sequence encodes CASSQYRVSRGTEAFF. The chain links TRBV4-1 to TRBJ1-1; possible D gene TRBD1, 6 bases. Per the germline V gene, CDR1 is MGHRA and CDR2 is YSYEKL. The CDR3 sequence is 16 residues long. The V end lost 2 bases, the J end lost 4 bases, and 17 bases lay between the germline ends.

As DNA, the CDR3 is TGTGCCAGTAGTATTAAGGGGGCTGGAGGCTACACCTTC. It yields the protein CASSIKGAGGYTF. The J gene is TRBJ1-2, the V gene TRBV19; TRBD1 matches 7 bases. CDR3 length: 13 amino acids. V shed 3 bases, J shed 8 bases, and the junction held 6 bases outside the gene matches. Looked up from germline, CDR1 is LNHDA and CDR2 is SQIVND (reference sequence).

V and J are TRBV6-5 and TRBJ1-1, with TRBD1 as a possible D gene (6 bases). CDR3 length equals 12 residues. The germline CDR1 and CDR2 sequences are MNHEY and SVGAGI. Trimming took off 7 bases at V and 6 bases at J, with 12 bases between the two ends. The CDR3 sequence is CASTSKGAEAFF. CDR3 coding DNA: TGTGCCAGCACCTCCAAGGGGGCTGAAGCTTTCTTT.